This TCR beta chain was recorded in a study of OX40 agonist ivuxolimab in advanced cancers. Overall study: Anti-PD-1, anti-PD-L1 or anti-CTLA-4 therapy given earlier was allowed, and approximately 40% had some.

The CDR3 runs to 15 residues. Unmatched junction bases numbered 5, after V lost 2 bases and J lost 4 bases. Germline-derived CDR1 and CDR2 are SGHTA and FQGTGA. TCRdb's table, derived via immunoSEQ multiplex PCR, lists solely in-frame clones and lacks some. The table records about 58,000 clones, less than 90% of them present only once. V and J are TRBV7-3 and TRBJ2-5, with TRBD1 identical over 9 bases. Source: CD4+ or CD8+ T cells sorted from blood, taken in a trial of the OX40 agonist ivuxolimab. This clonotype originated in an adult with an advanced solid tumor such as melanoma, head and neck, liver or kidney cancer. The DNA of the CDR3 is TGTGCCAGCAGCTTACAACAGGGGGCCGGAGAGACCCAGTACTTC. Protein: CASSLQQGAGETQYF.